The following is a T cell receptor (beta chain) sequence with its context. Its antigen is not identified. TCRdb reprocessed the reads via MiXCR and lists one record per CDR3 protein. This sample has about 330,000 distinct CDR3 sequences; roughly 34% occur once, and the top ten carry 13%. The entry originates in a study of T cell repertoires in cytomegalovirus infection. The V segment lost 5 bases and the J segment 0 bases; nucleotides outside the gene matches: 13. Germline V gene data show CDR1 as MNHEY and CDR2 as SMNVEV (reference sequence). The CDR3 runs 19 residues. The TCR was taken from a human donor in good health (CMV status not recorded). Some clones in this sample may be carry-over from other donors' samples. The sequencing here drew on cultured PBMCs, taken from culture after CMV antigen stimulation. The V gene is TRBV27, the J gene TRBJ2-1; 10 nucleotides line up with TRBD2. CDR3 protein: CASSPGTSVFQSSYNEQFF. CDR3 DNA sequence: TGTGCCAGCAGTCCCGGGACTAGCGTCTTCCAGAGCTCCTACAATGAGCAGTTCTTC.